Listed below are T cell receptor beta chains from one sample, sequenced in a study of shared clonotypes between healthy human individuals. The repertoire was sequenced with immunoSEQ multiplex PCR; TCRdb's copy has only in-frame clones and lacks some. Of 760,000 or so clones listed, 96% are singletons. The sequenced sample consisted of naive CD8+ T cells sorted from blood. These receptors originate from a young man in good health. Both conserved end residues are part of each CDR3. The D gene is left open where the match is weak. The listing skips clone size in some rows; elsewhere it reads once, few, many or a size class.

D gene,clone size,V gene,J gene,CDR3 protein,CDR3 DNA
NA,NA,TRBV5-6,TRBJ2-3,CASSLAGVEVTDTQYF,TGTGCCAGCAGCTTGGCAGGGGTCGAAGTCACAGATACGCAGTATTTT
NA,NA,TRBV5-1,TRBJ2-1,CASSEGLGQFF,TGCGCCAGCAGTGAGGGGCTGGGGCAGTTCTTC
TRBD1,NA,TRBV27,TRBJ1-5,CASSGQGNQPQHF,TGTGCCAGCAGTGGACAGGGCAATCAGCCCCAGCATTTT
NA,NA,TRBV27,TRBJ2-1,CASSGPYNEQFF,TGTGCCAGCAGCGGACCCTACAATGAGCAGTTCTTC
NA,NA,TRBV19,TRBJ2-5,CASSIWEGQETQYF,TGTGCCAGTAGTATATGGGAAGGCCAAGAGACCCAGTACTTC
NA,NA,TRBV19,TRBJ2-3,CASRAGLGTDTQYF,TGTGCCAGCCGTGCGGGACTGGGGACCGATACGCAGTATTTT
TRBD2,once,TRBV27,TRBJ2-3,CASQREGLADTQYF,TGTGCCAGCCAGCGGGAGGGCCTGGCAGATACGCAGTATTTT
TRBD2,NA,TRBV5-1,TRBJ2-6,CASSLVVAGRGAGANVLTF,TGCGCCAGCAGCTTGGTTGTCGCAGGGAGGGGTGCTGGGGCCAACGTCCTGACTTTC
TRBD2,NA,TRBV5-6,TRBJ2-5,CASSLAVASGSGETQYF,TGTGCCAGCAGCTTGGCCGTGGCTAGCGGGAGTGGTGAGACCCAGTACTTC
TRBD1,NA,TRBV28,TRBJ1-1,CASILDRENTEAFF,TGTGCCAGCATTCTGGACAGGGAGAACACTGAAGCTTTCTTT
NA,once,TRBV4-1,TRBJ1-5,CASSQPIQGNSNQPQHF,TGCGCCAGCAGCCAACCCATACAGGGTAATAGCAATCAGCCCCAGCATTTT
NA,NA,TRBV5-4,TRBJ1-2,CASSLDLGGLYGYTF,TGTGCCAGCAGCTTGGACTTGGGGGGGCTATATGGCTACACCTTC
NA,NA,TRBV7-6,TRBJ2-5,CASSSGDPRQETQYF,TGTGCCAGCAGCTCCGGGGACCCACGTCAAGAGACCCAGTACTTC